Listed below are T cell receptor beta chains from one sample, sequenced in a study of identifying expanded T cells in peripheral blood. The assay was immunoSEQ multiplex PCR, and TCRdb's table has in-frame clones only and misses some. The data hold roughly 120,000 clones, with around 90% observed a single time. Sequenced input: blood. The origin of the receptors is a person aged 18 to 70 in good health. Each CDR3 is given with its conserved first and last residue. D genes are given only for firm matches. Size values are once, few and many counts, or a class for expanded clones, and some rows have none.

v_call	j_call	clone_size	d_call	cdr3_nt	cdr3_aa
TRBV5-4	TRBJ2-5	once	TRBD1	TGTGCCAGCAGCCGGACAGGGGGCGGAGAGACCCAGTACTTC	CASSRTGGGETQYF
TRBV10-3	TRBJ2-5	NA	TRBD1	TGTGCCATCGCCGCCGGGACAGGAGCTGAAGAGACCCAGTACTTC	CAIAAGTGAEETQYF
TRBV27	TRBJ1-2	NA	TRBD1	TGTGCCAGCAGTTTATCGACGGGACAGGGAGTGTATGGCTACACCTTC	CASSLSTGQGVYGYTF
TRBV11-2	TRBJ1-2	once	TRBD1	TGTGCCAGCAGCTACATCCCGGGGACAGGGGTTGTATCCTATGGCTACACCTTC	CASSYIPGTGVVSYGYTF
TRBV5-6	TRBJ1-3	NA	TRBD1	TGTGCCAGCAGCACAGACAGGGAGGGAAACTCTGGAAACACCATATATTTT	CASSTDREGNSGNTIYF
TRBV30	TRBJ2-3	NA	NA	TGTGCCTGGAGTGTGGGGGGGGCCCTCACAGATACGCAGTATTTT	CAWSVGGALTDTQYF
TRBV18	TRBJ2-7	NA	TRBD1	TGTGCCAGCCGGACAGGGCAAGTCGACGAGCAGTACTTC	CASRTGQVDEQYF
TRBV2	TRBJ1-4	NA	NA	TGTGCCAGCAGTGCCAATCCCTTGGAAAAACTGTTTTTT	CASSANPLEKLFF
TRBV23-1	TRBJ2-4	NA	NA	TGCGCCAGCCGCCTATTTAGGGACAACAACATTCAGTACTTC	CASRLFRDNNIQYF
TRBV4-2	TRBJ2-2	NA	TRBD2	TGTGCCAGCAGGGAAACTAGCGGGGGGGCCATAGGCACCGGGGAGCTGTTTTTT	CASRETSGGAIGTGELFF
TRBV4-2	TRBJ2-7	NA	NA	TGTGCCAGCAGCCAAGGTCTAGCAATGTCCTACGAGCAGTACTTC	CASSQGLAMSYEQYF
TRBV19	TRBJ1-4	NA	NA	TGTGCCAGTAGTATCCCGGGGGCCCCATCAGGGGAAAAACTGTTTTTT	CASSIPGAPSGEKLFF
TRBV9	TRBJ1-1	few	NA	TGTGCCAGCAGTTCCGGACGAGGAGGTGGTGAAGCTTTCTTT	CASSSGRGGGEAFF
TRBV10-2	TRBJ1-1	NA	NA	TGCGCCAGCAGGCGGCCTAACACTGAAGCTTTCTTT	CASRRPNTEAFF
TRBV4-1	TRBJ2-4	NA	NA	TGCGCCAGCAGCCACGCTGATGTCTTCGGGGTGGGCAAAAACATTCAGTACTTC	CASSHADVFGVGKNIQYF
TRBV18	TRBJ1-2	NA	NA	TGTGCCAGCTCACCAGAAGGGAATGGCTACACCTTC	CASSPEGNGYTF
TRBV2	TRBJ2-3	NA	TRBD2	TGTGCCAGCAGTGAGGGACTAGCGGGGACAGATACGCAGTATTTT	CASSEGLAGTDTQYF
TRBV7-8	TRBJ2-4	NA	NA	TGTGCCAGCAGTCTCGACAGAAACATTCAGTACTTC	CASSLDRNIQYF
TRBV5-4	TRBJ1-5	once	TRBD1	TGTGCCAGCAGCTTGCTCAGGGGGGGTCAGCCCCAGCATTTT	CASSLLRGGQPQHF
TRBV7-9	TRBJ1-1	once	TRBD1	TGTGCCAGCAGCTTTCGACAGGGGGTAATGAACACTGAAGCTTTCTTT	CASSFRQGVMNTEAFF
TRBV30	TRBJ2-1	once	NA	TGTGCCTGGACGTCTGGGGCTATCAATGAGCAGTTCTTC	CAWTSGAINEQFF
TRBV13	TRBJ2-7	NA	TRBD2	TGTGCCAGCAGCCCCGGGACACAGACTAGCGGGCTCTACGAGCAGTACTTC	CASSPGTQTSGLYEQYF
TRBV27	TRBJ2-7	NA	NA	TGTGCCAGCAGTTTATCCCCTCATGGCTCCTACGAGCAGTACTTC	CASSLSPHGSYEQYF
TRBV7-9	TRBJ2-4	once	NA	TGTGCCAGCAGCTCCTCGCCCAAAAACATTCAGTACTTC	CASSSSPKNIQYF
TRBV5-6	TRBJ2-5	NA	TRBD1	TGTGCCAGCAGCTTGAGGCAGGGGGCGTACGAGACCCAGTACTTC	CASSLRQGAYETQYF
TRBV7-9	TRBJ1-2	NA	NA	TGTGCCAGCAGCCCGGTTAACTATGGCTACACCTTC	CASSPVNYGYTF
TRBV28	TRBJ2-7	NA	NA	TGTGCCAGCAGTTTATTGGCCTACGAGCAGTACTTC	CASSLLAYEQYF
TRBV28	TRBJ2-5	NA	TRBD2	TGTGCCAGCAGTCTCCAGGGACTAGCGGGAGAAGAGACCCAGTACTTC	CASSLQGLAGEETQYF